The next 5 T cell receptor beta chains were all read from a single sample in a study of T cells in Graves' hyperthyroidism and ophthalmopathy. RNA transcripts yielded amplified TCR beta CDR3 regions. First-round RT-PCR with HTBI primers amplified the TCR CDR3 region. MiXCR, run by TCRdb on the multiplex PCR reads, gives a single entry per CDR3 protein. The repertoire has 600,000 to 850,000 distinct CDR3 sequences, under 20% of them found once; the top ten carry around 17%. Sequenced sample: blood. These receptors were taken from a woman in her forties or fifties with Graves' hyperthyroidism that later progressed to Graves' ophthalmopathy.

This clonotype was observed a single time. The chain joins TRBV24-1 to TRBJ2-1, with 8 bases identical to TRBD2. The CDR3 has 15 residues. CDR1 is KGHDR and CDR2 is SFDVKD in the germline V gene. With 7 bases clipped from V and 5 bases from J, the junction kept 9 bases outside the gene matches. Here the CDR3 reads CATSLETSVNNEQFF. CDR3 nucleotide sequence: TGTGCCACCAGCTTAGAGACTAGCGTCAACAATGAGCAGTTCTTC.

The chain employs TRBV5-4 and TRBJ2-1, with D perhaps assigned TRBD1 or TRBD2 (6 bases each). This CDR3 spans 15 amino acids. The germline V gene has CDR1 SGHNT and CDR2 YYREEE (reference sequence). Trimming left V 1 base short and J 4 bases short, with 12 bases between. CDR3: CASSLYGGRYNEQFF. DNA for the CDR3: TGTGCCAGCAGCTTGTATGGGGGGCGGTACAATGAGCAGTTCTTC.

This clonotype was seen many times. V is TRBV11-2 and J is TRBJ2-4, with D possibly TRBD2 on 6 matching bases. Germline values: CDR1 SGHAT, CDR2 FQNNGV. The V end lost 3 bases, the J end lost 5 bases, and 11 bases lay between the germline ends. The CDR3 consists of 14 residues. In DNA form, the CDR3 reads TGTGCCAGCAGCTTGCGGACGGGGGAAAACATTCAGTACTTC. It encodes CASSLRTGENIQYF.

V gene TRBV7-9 combines with J gene TRBJ1-4; 8 nucleotides align to TRBD1. This CDR3 region has 15 residues. V shed 5 bases, J shed 6 bases, and the junction held 8 bases outside the gene matches. Per the germline V gene, CDR1 is SEHNR and CDR2 is FQNEAQ (reference sequence). The CDR3 sequence: CASSPQTGADEKLFF. The CDR3 DNA follows: TGTGCCAGCAGCCCCCAGACAGGGGCGGATGAAAAACTGTTTTTT.

This clonotype appeared a few times. The V call is TRBV5-1, the J call TRBJ2-2; 9 bases line up with TRBD1. This CDR3 has 17 amino acids. The junction had 4 bases not matched to a gene; V was cut back by 0 bases and J by 1 base. The V gene's germline CDR1 is SGHRS and CDR2 YFSETQ. The CDR3 here is CASSLVGGQGNTGELFF. In DNA, the CDR3 is TGCGCCAGCAGCTTGGTAGGGGGACAGGGGAACACCGGGGAGCTGTTTTTT.